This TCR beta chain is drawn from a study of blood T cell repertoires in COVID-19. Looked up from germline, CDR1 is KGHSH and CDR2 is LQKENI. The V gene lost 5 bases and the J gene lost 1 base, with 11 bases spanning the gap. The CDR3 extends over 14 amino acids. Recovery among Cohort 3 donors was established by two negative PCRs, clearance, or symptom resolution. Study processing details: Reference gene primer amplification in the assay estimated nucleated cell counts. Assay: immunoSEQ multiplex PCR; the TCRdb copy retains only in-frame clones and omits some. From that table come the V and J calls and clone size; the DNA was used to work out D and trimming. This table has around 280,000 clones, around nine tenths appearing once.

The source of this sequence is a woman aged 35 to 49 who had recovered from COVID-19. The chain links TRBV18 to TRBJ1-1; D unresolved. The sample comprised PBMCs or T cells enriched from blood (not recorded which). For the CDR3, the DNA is TGTGCCAGCTCATTCAAGGAGAGGAACACTGAAGCTTTCTTT. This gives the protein CASSFKERNTEAFF.